In its sample, the clone carrying this T cell receptor beta chain was seen many times. Its target is unknown. From germline, CDR1 is KGHSH and CDR2 LQKENI. Losses at the gene ends were 4 bases for V and 2 bases for J; bases not matched to a gene: 0. This CDR3 has 14 amino acids. This entry belongs to a study of T cells in Graves' hyperthyroidism and ophthalmopathy. Study-level findings and limits: In blood, most of the thyroid clonotypes expanded above 0.001 were also present.

Authors of the study amplified TCR beta CDR3 regions from RNA transcripts. RT-PCR in the first round (using the HTBI primer set) targeted the TCR CDR3. TCRdb ran MiXCR on the multiplex PCR reads and lists one entry per CDR3 protein. The sample lists about 400,000 distinct CDR3 sequences, 15% seen once, with 32% in the top ten. Patients aged 18 to 65 had newly diagnosed hyperthyroidism lasting under 2 months. The sequence was obtained from a woman younger than 45 with Graves' hyperthyroidism. The chain carries TRBV18 and TRBJ2-1; 9 nucleotides line up with TRBD1. The sequencing sample was made of blood. CDR3 sequence (DNA): TGTGCCAGCTCACGACAGGGGGCCTACAATGAGCAGTTCTTC. Its translation: CASSRQGAYNEQFF.